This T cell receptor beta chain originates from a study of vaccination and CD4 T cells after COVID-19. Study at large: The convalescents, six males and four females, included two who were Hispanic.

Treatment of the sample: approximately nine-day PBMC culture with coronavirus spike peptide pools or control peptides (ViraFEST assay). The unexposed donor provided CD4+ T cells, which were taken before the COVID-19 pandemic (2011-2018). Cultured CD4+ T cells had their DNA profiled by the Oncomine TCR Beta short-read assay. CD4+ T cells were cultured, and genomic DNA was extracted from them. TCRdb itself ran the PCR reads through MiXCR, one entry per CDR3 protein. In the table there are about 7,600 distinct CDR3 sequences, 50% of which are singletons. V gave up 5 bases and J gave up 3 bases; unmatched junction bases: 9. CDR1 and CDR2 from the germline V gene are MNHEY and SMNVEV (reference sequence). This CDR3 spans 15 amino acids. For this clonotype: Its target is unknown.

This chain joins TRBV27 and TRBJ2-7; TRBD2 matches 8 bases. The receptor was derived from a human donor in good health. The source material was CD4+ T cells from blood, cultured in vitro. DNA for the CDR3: TGTGCCAGCAGTCCCAAACCGGGGACTAGCTACGAGCAGTACTTC. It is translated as CASSPKPGTSYEQYF.